A single sample gave rise to the 8 T cell receptor beta chains below, sequenced in a study of cytomegalovirus exposure and HLA in healthy donors. The PCR had 60 Vbeta and 13 Jbeta primers. TCRdb keeps only in-frame clones here, not all; method: immunoSEQ multiplex PCR. The table lists around 150,000 clones, about three quarters of them singletons. What was sequenced was PBMCs. All receptors come from a woman aged 40 to 55 in good health and CMV-seropositive.

CDR3 nucleotide sequence: TGTGCCAGCAGTTTACGGGGAGGGCCCGGACTAGCGGTCTCCTACGAGCAGTACTTC. It codes for CASSLRGGPGLAVSYEQYF. The rearrangement uses TRBV27 and TRBJ2-7, with 10 bases fitting TRBD2. The CDR3 consists of 19 residues. V shed 2 bases and J 0 bases; nucleotides not matched to a gene: 13. The V gene's germline CDR1 is MNHEY and CDR2 SMNVEV (reference sequence).

This chain uses TRBV5-6 with TRBJ2-7; tentatively, D is TRBD1 (6 bases). This CDR3 contains 15 residues. Germline loops: CDR1 SGHDT, CDR2 YYEEEE. Trimming removed 6 bases from V and 3 bases from J, with 19 bases in between. DNA of the CDR3: TGTGCCAGCATCTACCACAGGGTTGGTAACTACGAGCAGTACTTC. Translation: CASIYHRVGNYEQYF.

This sequence joins TRBV7-2 and TRBJ2-4; 8 nucleotides line up with TRBD1. Germline loops: CDR1 SGHTA, CDR2 FQGNSA. J lost 4 bases, V lost 5 bases, and 4 bases had no gene match. CDR3 length: 14 amino acids. The CDR3 loop is CASSQGQEKNIQYF. The CDR3 coding sequence is TGTGCCAGCAGCCAGGGACAGGAGAAAAACATTCAGTACTTC.

This clone appeared a few times. At one of its ends the junction is not consistent with the germline gene, which may arise from a read error. The J gene is TRBJ2-7, the V gene TRBV7-9, with unresolved D. Germline CDR1 and CDR2: SEHNR and FQNEAQ (reference sequence). This CDR3 comprises 12 residues. CDR3 in DNA: TGTTCCAGCAGCTTCAGCTCCTACGAGCAGTACTTC. Translating gives CSSSFSSYEQYF.

The chain is built from TRBV11-3 and TRBJ1-4, with 7 positions matching TRBD1. CDR3 length equals 15 residues. V lost 5 bases, J lost 8 bases, and 11 bases stayed unmatched. From germline, CDR1 is SGHNT and CDR2 YENEEA. The CDR3 DNA is TGTGCCAGCAGCGAATTCCGACAGGGACGGGAAAAACTGTTTTTT. Encoded protein: CASSEFRQGREKLFF.

This chain joins TRBV12-5 and TRBJ2-3; no firm D call. Germline V gene sequence: CDR1 LGHNT, CDR2 FRNRAP. The CDR3 consists of 16 residues. V lost 1 base and J lost 8, with 19 bases in between. This CDR3 is CASGLGHVGRQATQYF. CDR3 coding DNA: TGTGCTAGTGGTTTGGGCCATGTGGGCAGGCAGGCTACGCAGTATTTT.

V and J are TRBV6-1 and TRBJ2-3; 9 nucleotides line up with TRBD2. V dropped 4 bases and J dropped 0; count of bases not matched to a gene: 8. The germline V gene has CDR1 MNHNS and CDR2 SASEGT. The CDR3 has 17 amino acids. The CDR3 sequence: CASSGGLAGPSTDTQYF. The CDR3 DNA sequence: TGTGCCAGCAGTGGCGGCCTAGCGGGACCTAGCACAGATACGCAGTATTTT.

This clone was seen only once. This chain uses TRBV4-3 with TRBJ2-7; tentatively, D is TRBD1 (6 bases). Germline V gene sequence: CDR1 LGHNA, CDR2 YSLEER. The CDR3 is made up of 13 amino acids. V was pared by 4 bases and J by 4 bases, with 11 bases between. For the CDR3, the DNA is TGCGCCAGCAGCCGGGGGACAAATTACGAGCAGTACTTC. Its translation: CASSRGTNYEQYF.